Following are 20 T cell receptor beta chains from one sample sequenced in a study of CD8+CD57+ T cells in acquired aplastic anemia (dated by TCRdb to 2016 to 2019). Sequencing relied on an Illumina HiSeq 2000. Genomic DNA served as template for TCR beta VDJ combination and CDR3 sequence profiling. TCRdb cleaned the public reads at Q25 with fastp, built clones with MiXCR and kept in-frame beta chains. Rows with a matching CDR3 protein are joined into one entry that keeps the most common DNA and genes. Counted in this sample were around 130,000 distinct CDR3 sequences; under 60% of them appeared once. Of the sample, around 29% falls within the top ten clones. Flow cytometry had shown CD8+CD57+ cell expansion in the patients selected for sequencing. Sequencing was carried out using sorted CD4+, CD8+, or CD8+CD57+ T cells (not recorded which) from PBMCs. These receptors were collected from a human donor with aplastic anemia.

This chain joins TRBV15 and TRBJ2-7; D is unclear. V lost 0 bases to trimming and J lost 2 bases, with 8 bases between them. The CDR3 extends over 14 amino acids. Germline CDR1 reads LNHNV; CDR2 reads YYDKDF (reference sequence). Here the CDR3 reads CATSRELGAYEQYF. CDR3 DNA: TGTGCCACCAGCAGAGAGCTAGGTGCCTACGAGCAGTACTTC.

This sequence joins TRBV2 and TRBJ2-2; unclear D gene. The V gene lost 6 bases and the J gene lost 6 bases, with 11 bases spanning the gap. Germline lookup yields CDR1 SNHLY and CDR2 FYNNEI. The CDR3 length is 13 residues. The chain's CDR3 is CASRNTRSGELFF. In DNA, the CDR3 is TGTGCCAGCAGAAACACGAGGTCCGGGGAGCTGTTTTTT.

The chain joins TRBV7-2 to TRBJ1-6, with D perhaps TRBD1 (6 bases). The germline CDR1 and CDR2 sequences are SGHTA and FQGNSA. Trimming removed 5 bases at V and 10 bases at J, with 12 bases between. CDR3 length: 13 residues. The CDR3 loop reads CASSLGGGSPLHF. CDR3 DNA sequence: TGTGCCAGCAGCCTGGGAGGGGGATCACCCCTCCACTTT.

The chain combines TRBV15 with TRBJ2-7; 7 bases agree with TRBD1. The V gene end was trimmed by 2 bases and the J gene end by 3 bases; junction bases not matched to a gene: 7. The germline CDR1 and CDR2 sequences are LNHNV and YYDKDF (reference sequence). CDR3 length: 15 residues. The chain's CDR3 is CATSRPPTGDYEQYF. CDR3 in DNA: TGTGCCACCAGCAGACCCCCTACAGGGGACTACGAGCAGTACTTC.

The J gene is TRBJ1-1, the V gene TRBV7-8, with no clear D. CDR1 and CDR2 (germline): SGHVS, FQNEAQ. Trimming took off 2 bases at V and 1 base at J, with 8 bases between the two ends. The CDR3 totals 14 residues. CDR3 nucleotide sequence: TGTGCCAGCAGCTTATCTGGAGGGAACACTGAAGCTTTCTTT. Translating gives CASSLSGGNTEAFF.

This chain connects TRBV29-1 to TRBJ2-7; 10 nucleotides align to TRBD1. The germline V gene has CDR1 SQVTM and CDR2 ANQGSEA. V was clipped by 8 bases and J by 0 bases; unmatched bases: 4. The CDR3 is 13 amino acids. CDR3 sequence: CSFGQGVSYEQYF. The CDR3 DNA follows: TGCAGCTTCGGACAGGGGGTCTCCTACGAGCAGTACTTC.

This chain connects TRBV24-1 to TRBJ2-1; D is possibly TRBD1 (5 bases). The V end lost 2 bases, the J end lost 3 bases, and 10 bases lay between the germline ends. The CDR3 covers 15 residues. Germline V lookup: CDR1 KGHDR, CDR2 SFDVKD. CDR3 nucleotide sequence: TGTGCCACCAGTGATTCAGGGTCGGGCTACAATGAGCAGTTCTTC. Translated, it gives CATSDSGSGYNEQFF.

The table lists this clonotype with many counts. As DNA, the CDR3 is TGTGCCAGCAGCGACACACAGGGTTACGAGCAGTACTTC. Translating it yields CASSDTQGYEQYF. This chain connects TRBV7-9 to TRBJ2-7; D might be TRBD1 (6 bases). The CDR3 contains 13 residues. Trimming shortened V by 5 bases and J by 4 bases, and 12 bases separated the two germline ends. Germline assignment: CDR1 SEHNR and CDR2 FQNEAQ (reference sequence). Complete variable domain (other parts from reference TRBV7-9 and TRBJ2-7): DTGVSQNPRHKITKRGQNVTFRCDPISEHNRLYWYRQTLGQGPEFLTYFQNEAQLEKSRLLSDRFSAERPKGSFSTLEIQRTEQGDSAMYLCASSDTQGYEQYFGPGTRLTVT.

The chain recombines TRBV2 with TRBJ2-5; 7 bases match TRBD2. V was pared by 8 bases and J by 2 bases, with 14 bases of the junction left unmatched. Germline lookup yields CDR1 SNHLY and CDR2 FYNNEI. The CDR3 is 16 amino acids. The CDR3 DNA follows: TGTGCCAGCCCCCCTGGGGCTAGCGGTTTACAAGAGACCCAGTACTTC. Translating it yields CASPPGASGLQETQYF.

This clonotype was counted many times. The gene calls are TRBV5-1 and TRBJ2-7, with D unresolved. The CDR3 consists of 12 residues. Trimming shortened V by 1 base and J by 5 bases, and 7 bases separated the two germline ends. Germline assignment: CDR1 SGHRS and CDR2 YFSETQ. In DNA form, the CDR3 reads TGCGCCAGCAGCTTGTTGGGAAACGAGCAGTACTTC. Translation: CASSLLGNEQYF.

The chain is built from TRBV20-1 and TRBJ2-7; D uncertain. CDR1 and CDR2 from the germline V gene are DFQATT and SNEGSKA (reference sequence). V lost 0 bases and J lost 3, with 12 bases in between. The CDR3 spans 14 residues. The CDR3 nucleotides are TGCAGTGCTAGAGATTTCAGCAGAAGCTACGAGCAGTACTTC. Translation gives CSARDFSRSYEQYF.

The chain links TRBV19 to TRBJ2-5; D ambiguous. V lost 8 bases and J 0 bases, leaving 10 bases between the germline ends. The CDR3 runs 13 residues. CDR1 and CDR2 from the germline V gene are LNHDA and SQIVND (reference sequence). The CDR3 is CASGWSNQETQYF. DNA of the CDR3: TGTGCCAGTGGATGGAGCAACCAAGAGACCCAGTACTTC.

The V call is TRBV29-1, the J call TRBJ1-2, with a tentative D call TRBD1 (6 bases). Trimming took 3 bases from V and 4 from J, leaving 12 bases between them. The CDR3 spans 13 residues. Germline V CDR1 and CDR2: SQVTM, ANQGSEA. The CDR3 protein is CSVDDRLGYGYTF. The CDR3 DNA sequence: TGCAGCGTTGATGACAGGTTGGGCTATGGCTACACCTTC.

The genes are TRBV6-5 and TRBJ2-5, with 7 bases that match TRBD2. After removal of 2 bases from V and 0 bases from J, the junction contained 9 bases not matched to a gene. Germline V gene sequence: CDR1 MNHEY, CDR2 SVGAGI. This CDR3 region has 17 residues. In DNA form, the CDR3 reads TGTGCCAGCAGTTACAGCGGGCGGGAGACCCACCAAGAGACCCAGTACTTC. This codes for CASSYSGRETHQETQYF.

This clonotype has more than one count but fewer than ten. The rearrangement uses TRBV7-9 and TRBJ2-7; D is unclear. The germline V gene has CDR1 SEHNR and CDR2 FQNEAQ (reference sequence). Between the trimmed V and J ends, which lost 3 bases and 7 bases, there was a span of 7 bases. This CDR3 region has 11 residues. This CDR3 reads CASSFREEQYF. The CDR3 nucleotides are TGTGCCAGCAGCTTTCGCGAGGAGCAGTACTTC.

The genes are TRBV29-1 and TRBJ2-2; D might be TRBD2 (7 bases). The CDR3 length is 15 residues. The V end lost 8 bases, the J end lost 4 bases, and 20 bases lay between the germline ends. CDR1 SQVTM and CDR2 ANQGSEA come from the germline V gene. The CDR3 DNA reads TGCAGCTTCCTGGGGGGCGGGAGCATCACCGGGGAGCTGTTTTTT. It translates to CSFLGGGSITGELFF.

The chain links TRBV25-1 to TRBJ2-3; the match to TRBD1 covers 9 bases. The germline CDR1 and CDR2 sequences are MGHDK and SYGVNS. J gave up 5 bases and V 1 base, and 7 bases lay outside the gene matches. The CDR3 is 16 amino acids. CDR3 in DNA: TGTGCCAGCAGTGAATGGACAGGGGTACATGAAGATACGCAGTATTTT. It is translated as CASSEWTGVHEDTQYF.

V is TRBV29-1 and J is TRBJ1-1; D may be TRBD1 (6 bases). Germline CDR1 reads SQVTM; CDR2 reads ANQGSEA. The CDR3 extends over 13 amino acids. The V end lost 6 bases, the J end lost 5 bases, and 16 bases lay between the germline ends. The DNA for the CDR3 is TGCAGCGTGGGTAACAGGGCTGGAACTGAAGCTTTCTTT. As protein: CSVGNRAGTEAFF.

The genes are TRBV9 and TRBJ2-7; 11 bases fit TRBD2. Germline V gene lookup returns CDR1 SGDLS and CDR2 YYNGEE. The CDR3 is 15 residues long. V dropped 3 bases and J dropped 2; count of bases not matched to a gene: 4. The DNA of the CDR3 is TGTGCCAGCAGCGGTACTAGCGGGGGCCCCTACGAGCAGTACTTC. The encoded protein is CASSGTSGGPYEQYF.

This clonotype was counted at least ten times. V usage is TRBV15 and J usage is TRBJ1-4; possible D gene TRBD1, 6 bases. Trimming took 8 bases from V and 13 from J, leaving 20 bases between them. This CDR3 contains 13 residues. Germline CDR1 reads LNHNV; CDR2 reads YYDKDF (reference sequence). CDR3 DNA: TGTGCCACCGGGGGGGGCAGGCTGCCGGGACTGTTTTTT. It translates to CATGGGRLPGLFF.